These 30 T cell receptor beta chains share one sample of origin, sequenced in a study of PD-1 blockade in classical Hodgkin lymphoma. Time point here: newly diagnosed, previously untreated cHL patient sample. Researchers used magnetic negative selection to pull out pure CD4+ T cells from thawed PBMCs. This table comes from immunoSEQ multiplex PCR, and its TCRdb copy is limited to in-frame clones, with some not included. Here the sample spans tens of thousands of clones, 88% being singletons. Sequencing input: CD4+ T cells from blood. The receptors originated from a human donor with classical Hodgkin lymphoma.

The chain recombines TRBV6-4 with TRBJ1-3, with D possibly TRBD1 on 5 matching bases. The CDR3 covers 17 residues. The V and J ends lost 0 bases and 0 bases respectively, with 12 bases between them. The germline V gene encodes CDR1 MRHNA and CDR2 SNTAGT. CDR3 DNA sequence: TGTGCCAGCAGTGACTCGACCGGGGCCCCCTCTGGAAACACCATATATTTT. Amino acids: CASSDSTGAPSGNTIYF.

The chain links TRBV18 to TRBJ1-4; D possibly corresponds to TRBD1 (5 bases). This CDR3 is 14 amino acids long. Trimming took off 3 bases at V and 7 bases at J, with 12 bases between the two ends. Germline lookup yields CDR1 KGHSH and CDR2 LQKENI. CDR3: CASSPGWGGEKLFF. For the CDR3, the DNA is TGTGCCAGCTCACCGGGCTGGGGCGGTGAAAAACTGTTTTTT.

The chain employs TRBV5-1 and TRBJ1-4; 9 bases fit TRBD1. CDR1 is SGHRS, CDR2 YFSETQ, per germline. This CDR3 contains 14 residues. The ends lost 1 base at V and 7 bases at J; junction bases unmatched: 2. CDR3: CASSLTGGSEKLFF. The CDR3 DNA reads TGCGCCAGCAGCTTGACAGGGGGCAGTGAAAAACTGTTTTTT.

This chain links TRBV4-1 with TRBJ2-2; D is uncertain. V was pared by 1 base and J by 5 bases, with 8 bases between. The CDR3 has 14 amino acids. Germline CDR1 reads MGHRA; CDR2 reads YSYEKL. The DNA for the CDR3 is TGCGCCAGCAGCCAAGGTCCAGGAACCGGGGAGCTGTTTTTT. Its translation: CASSQGPGTGELFF.

The chain is built from TRBV10-3 and TRBJ2-3, with TRBD1 identical over 12 bases. The CDR3 runs to 17 residues. Trimming at V came to 10 bases and at J to 4 bases, leaving 15 bases not matched to a gene. Per the germline V gene, CDR1 is ENHRY and CDR2 is SYGVKD. CDR3 protein: CATRGTGGRKGADTQYF. The CDR3 DNA is TGTGCCACCCGTGGGACAGGGGGCAGAAAGGGGGCAGATACGCAGTATTTT.

J is TRBJ1-3 and V is TRBV6-1; D may be TRBD1 (5 bases). The V gene's germline CDR1 is MNHNS and CDR2 SASEGT. V was cut by 4 bases and J by 2 bases, with 9 bases left in between. The CDR3 totals 14 residues. The CDR3 here is CASSVRGAGNTIYF. Here the CDR3 DNA reads TGTGCCAGCAGTGTTAGGGGTGCTGGAAACACCATATATTTT.

The rearrangement uses TRBV15 and TRBJ2-1, with 11 positions matching TRBD2. In germline, CDR1 is LNHNV, CDR2 YYDKDF (reference sequence). This CDR3 has 13 residues. Trimming took 9 bases from V and 4 from J; bases not matched to a gene: 2. The CDR3 is CATGLAVYNEQFF. CDR3 nucleotides: TGTGCCACGGGACTAGCGGTTTACAATGAGCAGTTCTTC.

This chain connects TRBV7-2 to TRBJ2-3; 14 positions match TRBD2. Trimming at V came to 5 bases and at J to 11 bases, leaving 6 bases not matched to a gene. The CDR3 consists of 14 residues. Germline lookup yields CDR1 SGHTA and CDR2 FQGNSA. The DNA for the CDR3 is TGTGCCAGCAGCATTGGGACTAGCGGGAGCATGCAGTATTTT. Translating gives CASSIGTSGSMQYF.

The rearrangement uses TRBV6-5 and TRBJ1-1, with TRBD1 as a possible D gene (5 bases). Germline CDR1 is MNHEY and CDR2 is SVGAGI. CDR3 length: 12 residues. V was shortened by 0 bases and J by 11 bases, with 10 bases between the two germline ends. The CDR3 DNA reads TGTGCCAGCAGTTACTCGGCAGGGACGGCTTTCTTT. Residues: CASSYSAGTAFF.

V and J are TRBV28 and TRBJ2-7; D tentatively reads TRBD1 or TRBD2 (6 bases each). CDR1 is MDHEN and CDR2 is SYDVKM in the germline V gene. The V gene lost 2 bases and the J gene lost 1 base, with 15 bases spanning the gap. The CDR3 contains 16 residues. The CDR3 DNA follows: TGTGCCAGCAGTTTACAGGGGCTCCGGGGGTCCTACGAGCAGTACTTC. Translating it yields CASSLQGLRGSYEQYF.

The chain combines TRBV5-6 with TRBJ2-2, with 9 bases fitting TRBD1. V shed 3 bases, J shed 5 bases, and the junction held 8 bases outside the gene matches. Germline CDR1 reads SGHDT; CDR2 reads YYEEEE. The CDR3 contains 16 residues. The CDR3 sequence is CASSYQLGTGTGELFF. In nucleotides, the CDR3 is TGTGCCAGCAGCTATCAACTTGGGACAGGGACCGGGGAGCTGTTTTTT.

The chain combines TRBV29-1 with TRBJ1-1, with 9 bases matching TRBD1. Germline CDR1 and CDR2: SQVTM and ANQGSEA. The CDR3 has 13 amino acids. The trim removed 7 bases at V and 3 bases at J, leaving 6 bases unmatched. This chain's CDR3 is CSGYRGLDTEAFF. The CDR3 region has the DNA TGCAGCGGCTACAGGGGGCTTGACACTGAAGCTTTCTTT.

This clone has a single count. The chain couples TRBV9 to TRBJ2-5; D is ambiguous. In germline, CDR1 is SGDLS, CDR2 YYNGEE. Deletions cut 0 bases from V and 2 bases from J, with 8 bases between. There are 14 residues in the CDR3. CDR3 nucleotides: TGTGCCAGCAGCGTAGGCCAGGCTCAAGAGACCCAGTACTTC. Encoded protein: CASSVGQAQETQYF.

In this sample, this clone turned up a few times. The chain couples TRBV5-1 to TRBJ1-5; D call uncertain. The V end was cut by 4 bases, the J end by 0 bases, with 8 bases between. The CDR3 extends over 14 amino acids. Germline V gene lookup returns CDR1 SGHRS and CDR2 YFSETQ. For the CDR3, the DNA is TGCGCCAGCAGCCCTGGAGGTAGCAATCAGCCCCAGCATTTT. The encoded protein is CASSPGGSNQPQHF.

The chain uses TRBV5-1 and TRBJ2-3, with unresolved D. V gave up 7 bases and J gave up 2 bases, with 8 bases separating them. Looked up from germline, CDR1 is SGHRS and CDR2 is YFSETQ. CDR3 length: 12 amino acids. This CDR3 reads CASRPDTDTQYF. CDR3 coding DNA: TGCGCCAGCCGGCCCGACACAGATACGCAGTATTTT.

CDR3 sequence (DNA): TGTGCCAGCAGCTTAGCGGGGACAGTTAACAATGAGCAGTTCTTC. It codes for CASSLAGTVNNEQFF. The chain joins TRBV7-2 to TRBJ2-1, with 7 nucleotides matching TRBD1. V lost 0 bases, J lost 5 bases, and 4 bases stayed unmatched. CDR3 length equals 15 residues. Looked up from germline, CDR1 is SGHTA and CDR2 is FQGNSA.

The rearrangement uses TRBV14 and TRBJ2-3; TRBD2 agrees at 12 bases. With V trimmed by 5 bases and J by 8 bases, 11 bases remained unmatched. This CDR3 region has 16 residues. The V gene's germline CDR1 is SGHDN and CDR2 FVKESK. The chain's CDR3 is CASSYRLAGEVGTQYF. For the CDR3, the DNA is TGTGCCAGCAGCTATCGACTAGCGGGAGAAGTAGGTACGCAGTATTTT.

This rearrangement joins TRBV5-1 to TRBJ1-2, with D uncertain. CDR1 SGHRS and CDR2 YFSETQ come from the germline V gene. The CDR3 has 13 residues. V was shortened by 1 base and J by 2 bases, with 6 bases between the two germline ends. CDR3 nucleotide sequence: TGCGCCAGCAGCTTGAAGGAGAACTATGGCTACACCTTC. Its translation: CASSLKENYGYTF.

This chain joins TRBV18 and TRBJ1-1; D gene ambiguous. Per the germline V gene, CDR1 is KGHSH and CDR2 is LQKENI. V lost 6 bases and J 1 base, leaving 9 bases between the germline ends. The CDR3 sequence is 13 residues long. This chain's CDR3 is CASSPMENTEAFF. The CDR3 DNA reads TGTGCCAGCTCCCCGATGGAGAACACTGAAGCTTTCTTT.

The J gene is TRBJ2-2, the V gene TRBV9; D perhaps matches TRBD1 (6 bases). Germline V gene data show CDR1 as SGDLS and CDR2 as YYNGEE. The CDR3 has 15 amino acids. Deletions cut 0 bases from V and 3 bases from J, with 9 bases between. The CDR3 loop reads CASSVVQGHTGELFF. CDR3 nucleotides: TGTGCCAGCAGCGTAGTCCAGGGGCACACCGGGGAGCTGTTTTTT.

The CDR3 region has the DNA TGCAGCGTTGAATCCGCGCCGGGTTTTGGCTACACCTTC. The encoded protein is CSVESAPGFGYTF. The chain couples TRBV29-1 to TRBJ1-2, with D unresolved. Germline CDR1 is SQVTM and CDR2 is ANQGSEA. The length of the CDR3 is 13 residues. Between the trimmed V and J ends, which lost 2 bases and 7 bases, there was a span of 14 bases.

The chain carries TRBV5-4 and TRBJ2-3; TRBD2 agrees at 7 bases. The V and J ends lost 5 bases and 2 bases, in that order; junction bases with no gene match: 2. Germline CDR1 is SGHNT and CDR2 is YYREEE (reference sequence). The CDR3 spans 13 residues. In nucleotides, the CDR3 is TGTGCCAGCAGTCTAGCGGACACAGATACGCAGTATTTT. Residues: CASSLADTDTQYF.

This clone was counted between two and nine times. The genes are TRBV2 and TRBJ2-7; D is perhaps TRBD1 (7 bases). Germline V gene lookup returns CDR1 SNHLY and CDR2 FYNNEI. The CDR3 length is 12 residues. V gave up 11 bases and J gave up 1 base, with 12 bases separating them. CDR3 amino acids: CAGRDSSYEQYF. The CDR3 nucleotides are TGTGCCGGGCGGGACAGTTCCTACGAGCAGTACTTC.

This clone was counted a single time. The chain combines TRBV7-8 with TRBJ2-5, with unresolved D. Germline CDR1 reads SGHVS; CDR2 reads FQNEAQ. Trimming took off 5 bases at V and 5 bases at J, with 27 bases between the two ends. CDR3 length: 18 residues. The CDR3 DNA is TGTGCCAGCAGCCTCCTTTACTCCCAGGTCGACCAACGGGAGACCCAGTACTTC. Amino acid sequence: CASSLLYSQVDQRETQYF.

V usage is TRBV27 and J usage is TRBJ2-7; 7 nucleotides agree with TRBD2. Germline CDR1 is MNHEY and CDR2 is SMNVEV (reference sequence). J gave up 2 bases and V 0 bases, and 4 bases lay outside the gene matches. The CDR3 length is 15 residues. The chain's CDR3 is CASSLSERGPYEQYF. CDR3 in DNA: TGTGCCAGCAGTTTATCGGAGCGGGGCCCCTACGAGCAGTACTTC.

The chain carries TRBV19 and TRBJ2-7; TRBD1 agrees at 7 bases. Looked up from germline, CDR1 is LNHDA and CDR2 is SQIVND (reference sequence). CDR3 length: 13 amino acids. Losses at the gene ends were 6 bases for V and 6 bases for J; bases not matched to a gene: 8. As DNA, the CDR3 is TGTGCCAGTAGCCCGACAGGGCTTGGCGAGCAGTACGTC. Amino acids: CASSPTGLGEQYV.

The rearrangement uses TRBV6-6 and TRBJ1-5, with D unclear. The length of the CDR3 is 15 residues. The V gene lost 2 bases and the J gene lost 3 bases, with 11 bases spanning the gap. CDR1 and CDR2 (germline): MNHNY, SVGAGI (reference sequence). The CDR3 region is CASSYGQTYNQPQHF. DNA of the CDR3: TGTGCCAGCAGTTACGGGCAGACCTACAATCAGCCCCAGCATTTT.

This sequence joins TRBV15 and TRBJ2-7, with 7 positions matching TRBD1. Germline V CDR1 and CDR2: LNHNV, YYDKDF (reference sequence). CDR3 length: 14 residues. J lost 3 bases, V lost 1 base, and 3 bases had no gene match. CDR3 nucleotides: TGTGCCACCAGCAGAGGAGGGGGCAGCTACGAGCAGTACTTC. It encodes CATSRGGGSYEQYF.

The gene calls are TRBV9 and TRBJ2-7; D not certain. The V gene's germline CDR1 is SGDLS and CDR2 YYNGEE. V lost 2 bases and J lost 5, with 17 bases in between. CDR3 size: 15 residues. The CDR3 DNA follows: TGTGCCAGCAGCGTTATAACGGGCCCACCCCACGAGCAGTACTTC. Translating gives CASSVITGPPHEQYF.

V gene TRBV7-8 combines with J gene TRBJ1-2; D possibly corresponds to TRBD1 (6 bases). The CDR3 spans 17 residues. CDR1 SGHVS and CDR2 FQNEAQ come from the germline V gene. Trimming cost V 1 base and J 2 bases, with 17 bases left between them. CDR3 sequence (DNA): TGTGCCAGCAGCTTAGACAGGGACCTTAACCTGAACTATGGCTACACCTTC. Protein sequence: CASSLDRDLNLNYGYTF.